One and the same sample provided the 18 T cell receptor beta chains below, sequenced in a study of blood T cell repertoires in COVID-19. Produced via immunoSEQ multiplex PCR; TCRdb's table is partial and in-frame only. The sample has roughly 190,000 clones, about 88% seen once. The source material was peripheral blood. The receptors shown here come from a woman aged 40 to 50 who had recovered from COVID-19.

The rearrangement joins TRBV30 to TRBJ1-5, with 7 positions matching TRBD1. CDR3 length: 13 residues. V shed 1 base and J 6 bases; nucleotides not matched to a gene: 3. CDR1 is GTSNPN and CDR2 is SVGIG in the germline V gene (reference sequence). The CDR3 bases are TGTGCCTGGAGTGGACAGGGTAGTCAGCCCCAGCATTTT. The encoded protein is CAWSGQGSQPQHF.

CDR3 loop: CASSQTSGGTDTQYF. The DNA of the CDR3 is TGTGCCAGCAGCCAGACTAGCGGGGGCACAGATACGCAGTATTTT. This sequence joins TRBV6-4 and TRBJ2-3; 11 bases are shared with TRBD2. The CDR3 loop spans 15 amino acids. Germline-derived CDR1 and CDR2 are MRHNA and SNTAGT. J was trimmed by 1 base and V by 6 bases; bases with no gene match: 3.

The chain carries TRBV18 and TRBJ2-7; 9 bases fit TRBD1. The CDR3 extends over 16 amino acids. From germline, CDR1 is KGHSH and CDR2 LQKENI. The ends lost 3 bases at V and 5 bases at J; junction bases unmatched: 11. The CDR3 region has the DNA TGTGCCAGCTCACCTGGCTGGCGGACAGGGGTTGACGAGCAGTACTTC. This codes for CASSPGWRTGVDEQYF. The full variable domain, with the rest looked up from reference TRBV18 and TRBJ2-7, is NAGVMQNPRHLVRRRGQEARLRCSPMKGHSHVYWYRQLPEEGLKFMVYLQKENIIDESGMPKERFSAEFPKEGPSILRIQQVVRGDSAAYFCASSPGWRTGVDEQYFGPGTRLTVT.

The V and J genes are TRBV19 and TRBJ2-7, with TRBD1 matching over 9 bases. The J segment lost 2 bases and the V segment lost 5 bases, leaving 7 bases of the junction unmatched. In germline, CDR1 is LNHDA, CDR2 SQIVND (reference sequence). CDR3 length equals 15 residues. CDR3 nucleotide sequence: TGTGCCAGTAGTGCTACCGGGACAGGGCCCTACGAGCAGTACTTC. Residues: CASSATGTGPYEQYF.

The V and J genes are TRBV27 and TRBJ1-1; D possibly corresponds to TRBD1 (6 bases). This CDR3 is 14 amino acids long. CDR1 MNHEY and CDR2 SMNVEV come from the germline V gene (reference sequence). V was pared by 8 bases and J by 6 bases, with 19 bases between. This CDR3 reads CASGKQGVVPEAFF. The CDR3 nucleotides read TGTGCCAGCGGAAAACAGGGCGTGGTCCCTGAAGCTTTCTTT.

This clone was counted a single time. The chain links TRBV19 to TRBJ1-3; tentatively, D is TRBD1 (5 bases). Looked up from germline, CDR1 is LNHDA and CDR2 is SQIVND (reference sequence). Trimming pared 6 bases from V and 2 bases from J, leaving 20 bases between. The CDR3 contains 17 residues. The chain's CDR3 is CASRPSGGTGAGNTIYF. In DNA, the CDR3 is TGTGCCAGTAGGCCATCCGGGGGAACAGGAGCTGGAAACACCATATATTTT.

J is TRBJ2-6 and V is TRBV7-6; the D is unclear. Trimming took off 8 bases at V and 0 bases at J, with 8 bases between the two ends. From germline, CDR1 is SGHVS and CDR2 FNYEAQ. CDR3 size: 14 residues. Here the CDR3 DNA reads TGTGCCAGCGGGCGTTACTCTGGGGCCAACGTCCTGACTTTC. It codes for CASGRYSGANVLTF.

In this sample, this clone turned up once. The chain combines TRBV4-2 with TRBJ2-7; D is perhaps TRBD1 (5 bases). The germline V and J ends were trimmed by 2 bases and 2 bases, with 16 bases remaining between them. The length of the CDR3 is 16 residues. The germline gives CDR1 LGHNA, CDR2 YNFKEQ. In nucleotides, the CDR3 is TGTGCCAGCAGCCAATTCCCCAAAGGGGCGACCTACGAGCAGTACTTC. Translation: CASSQFPKGATYEQYF.

This CDR3 is CASERTLGGEQFF. CDR3 coding DNA: TGTGCCAGCGAAAGGACTTTGGGGGGTGAGCAGTTCTTC. V gene TRBV2 combines with J gene TRBJ2-1; tentative D call: TRBD2 (6 bases). The V gene lost 8 bases and the J gene lost 9 bases, with 17 bases spanning the gap. This CDR3 has 13 residues. Germline-derived CDR1 and CDR2 are SNHLY and FYNNEI.

The chain joins TRBV12-5 to TRBJ2-1, with 14 bases aligning to TRBD2. The junction had 4 bases not matched to a gene; V was cut back by 6 bases and J by 6 bases. The CDR3 contains 15 residues. Germline V gene data show CDR1 as LGHNT and CDR2 as FRNRAP. The CDR3 protein is CASGLGLAGVNEQFF. For the CDR3, the DNA is TGTGCTAGTGGACTGGGACTAGCGGGAGTCAATGAGCAGTTCTTC.

This sequence joins TRBV3-1 (or the pseudogene TRBV3-2) and TRBJ1-1; 9 nucleotides line up with TRBD1. Losses at the gene ends were 4 bases for V and 5 bases for J; bases not matched to a gene: 14. The CDR3 has 17 residues. The germline CDR1 and CDR2 sequences are LGHDT and YNNKEL (reference sequence). In DNA, the CDR3 is TGTGCCAGCAGCCCCATACCGGGACAGGGAGGTGTTACTGAAGCTTTCTTT. Translating it yields CASSPIPGQGGVTEAFF.

Written as DNA, the CDR3 is TGCGCCAGCAGCTTGGGAGGGCCTGAAGCTTTCTTT. It is translated as CASSLGGPEAFF. The rearrangement joins TRBV5-1 to TRBJ1-1; the D is unclear. The CDR3 runs to 12 residues. V was clipped by 0 bases and J by 6 bases, with 6 bases between them. The germline gives CDR1 SGHRS, CDR2 YFSETQ. The complete variable domain, with remaining parts taken from reference TRBV5-1 and TRBJ1-1, reads KAGVTQTPRYLIKTRGQQVTLSCSPISGHRSVSWYQQTPGQGLQFLFEYFSETQRNKGNFPGRFSGRQFSNSRSEMNVSTLELGDSALYLCASSLGGPEAFFGQGTRLTVV.

The rearrangement joins TRBV19 to TRBJ2-2, with a tentative D call TRBD1 (6 bases). CDR3 length equals 18 residues. Trimming removed 4 bases at V and 0 bases at J, with 18 bases between. In germline, CDR1 is LNHDA, CDR2 SQIVND (reference sequence). CDR3 loop: CASSTPGQGYTNTGELFF. The CDR3 region has the DNA TGTGCCAGTAGTACTCCGGGCCAGGGGTACACGAACACCGGGGAGCTGTTTTTT.

V usage is TRBV6-6 and J usage is TRBJ1-6; D possibly corresponds to TRBD1 (5 bases). This CDR3 contains 15 residues. V was trimmed by 7 bases and J by 10 bases, leaving 20 bases between them. CDR1 MNHNY and CDR2 SVGAGI come from the germline V gene (reference sequence). The CDR3: CASTQRGGSGSPLHF. The CDR3 coding sequence is TGTGCCAGCACCCAACGGGGGGGGAGTGGATCACCCCTCCACTTT.

This chain connects TRBV7-2 to TRBJ1-4; tentative D call: TRBD1 (5 bases). V lost 5 bases, J lost 5 bases, and 12 bases lay in between. The germline V gene has CDR1 SGHTA and CDR2 FQGNSA. The CDR3 is made up of 14 amino acids. CDR3 nucleotides: TGTGCCAGCAGCGAAAGGGGCGGCAATGAAAAACTGTTTTTT. It encodes CASSERGGNEKLFF.

J is TRBJ1-3 and V is TRBV28; 7 bases fit TRBD1. Trimming at V came to 6 bases and at J to 4 bases, leaving 9 bases not matched to a gene. The CDR3 covers 15 residues. Germline values: CDR1 MDHEN, CDR2 SYDVKM. The CDR3 nucleotides read TGTGCCAGCAGCTACCCACAGGGGACGGGAAACACCATATATTTT. Protein: CASSYPQGTGNTIYF.

The chain is built from TRBV2 and TRBJ2-1; 10 nucleotides match TRBD1. Germline trimming cut 7 bases from V and 6 bases from J; bases unmatched to any gene: 6. The CDR3 has 14 residues. From germline, CDR1 is SNHLY and CDR2 FYNNEI. The CDR3 loop is CASTGTGVGNEQFF. The DNA of the CDR3 is TGTGCCAGCACTGGGACAGGGGTAGGCAATGAGCAGTTCTTC.

This clone came up once. V and J are TRBV5-1 and TRBJ2-7, with 8 bases identical to TRBD2. Germline V gene sequence: CDR1 SGHRS, CDR2 YFSETQ. V lost 1 base, J lost 7 bases, and 4 bases stayed unmatched. This CDR3 has 13 residues. This chain's CDR3 is CASSLSGGPEQYF. The CDR3 DNA sequence: TGCGCCAGCAGCTTGAGCGGGGGTCCTGAGCAGTACTTC.